This entry describes one T cell receptor beta chain. Antigen unknown. The source of the sample is a study of T cell repertoires in cytomegalovirus infection. At the level of the study: CMV infection and matching HLA type were both indicated by public TCR beta signatures.

TCRdb used MiXCR to reprocess the reads, holding one entry per CDR3 protein. Of under 800,000 distinct CDR3 sequences listed, roughly 26% are singletons. Study results and caveats: Carriage of CMV together with the relevant HLA was identifiable through cumulative public TCR beta family frequency.

In germline, CDR1 is SNHLY, CDR2 FYNNEI. With 6 bases removed from V and 9 bases from J, the gap between germline ends came to 12 bases. This CDR3 has 12 residues. Source material: CD8+ T cells from PBMCs. This sequence originates from a human donor in good health (CMV status not recorded). Some clones in this sample may be carry-over from other donors' samples. The chain uses TRBV2 and TRBJ2-1; D is possibly TRBD1 or TRBD2 (5 bases each). This chain's CDR3 is CASSLQDFEQFF. The CDR3 region has the DNA TGTGCCAGCAGCTTACAGGACTTTGAGCAGTTCTTC.